This passage covers 7 T cell receptor beta chains from one sample sequenced in a study of naive and memory T cell subsets. Regarding the study as a whole: A few larger clonotypes appeared in naive repertoires, especially CD8, possibly memory cells re-expressing CD45RA.

Two oligonucleotides, mixed equimolar, formed the beta constant-region primer covering TRBC1 and TRBC2. Ligated cDNA was amplified by four rounds of PCR with nested alpha and beta constant-region primers and SP2. TCRdb recomputed calls from the UMI-ligation and nested PCR reads with MiXCR, one row per CDR3 protein. This table has approximately 140,000 distinct CDR3 sequences, 15% to 25% appearing once. Their recognized antigens are unknown. The sequenced sample consisted of naive CD8+ T cells from blood. The source of these receptors is a human donor in good health.

This clonotype was recorded many times. CDR3 sequence (DNA): TGTGCCAGCAGCTCCACTAGCGGGAATTATGATGAGCAGTTCTTC. Translating it yields CASSSTSGNYDEQFF. The rearrangement joins TRBV7-2 to TRBJ2-1, with TRBD2 matching over 10 bases. The J segment lost 8 bases and the V segment lost 4 bases, leaving 8 bases of the junction unmatched. Per the germline V gene, CDR1 is SGHTA and CDR2 is FQGNSA. The CDR3 is 15 amino acids.

This clonotype came up a few times. The gene calls are TRBV20-1 and TRBJ1-1; the D is unclear. The CDR3 spans 14 residues. Trimming stripped 6 bases from V and 1 base from J, with 15 bases between. CDR1 and CDR2 from the germline V gene are DFQATT and SNEGSKA (reference sequence). CDR3 DNA: TGCAGTGCCCGAGAGGTGGACTGGAACACTGAAGCTTTCTTT. Translated, it gives CSAREVDWNTEAFF.

The chain uses TRBV28 and TRBJ2-1; 8 positions agree with TRBD2. CDR3 size: 16 residues. Germline V gene lookup returns CDR1 MDHEN and CDR2 SYDVKM. The trim removed 4 bases at V and 3 bases at J, leaving 8 bases unmatched. CDR3 nucleotide sequence: TGTGCCAGCAGTTCCCCGGGGGGGACCTACTACAATGAGCAGTTCTTC. Protein sequence: CASSSPGGTYYNEQFF.

This sequence joins TRBV29-1 and TRBJ1-2, with D tentatively TRBD1 (5 bases). CDR1 is SQVTM and CDR2 is ANQGSEA in the germline V gene. The CDR3 runs 13 residues. V lost 5 bases, J lost 6 bases, and 16 bases lay in between. In DNA, the CDR3 is TGCAGCGTTCTGGTGACAGAGGGCGATGGCTACACCTTC. This encodes CSVLVTEGDGYTF.

This clonotype was detected a few times. This chain uses TRBV29-1 with TRBJ2-7, with D perhaps matching TRBD2 (5 bases). Germline CDR1 reads SQVTM; CDR2 reads ANQGSEA. Trimming left V 2 bases short and J 2 bases short, with 7 bases between. This CDR3 is 12 amino acids long. The CDR3 sequence is CSVEYGAYEQYF. CDR3 coding DNA: TGCAGCGTTGAATACGGGGCCTACGAGCAGTACTTC.

The rearrangement links TRBV28 to TRBJ2-5; D may match TRBD1 or TRBD2 (6 bases each). V was trimmed by 1 base and J by 3 bases, leaving 15 bases between them. From germline, CDR1 is MDHEN and CDR2 SYDVKM. The CDR3 sequence is 16 residues long. CDR3 in amino acids: CASSLSAARGEETQYF. The CDR3 DNA sequence: TGTGCCAGCAGTTTATCCGCGGCTAGGGGGGAAGAGACCCAGTACTTC.

This sequence joins TRBV12-3 or TRBV12-4 and TRBJ2-7, with TRBD1 matching 9 bases. V trimming: 5 bases; J trimming: 12 bases; junction bases outside the gene matches: 8. The CDR3 loop spans 12 amino acids. This chain's CDR3 is CASSPTGTGSYF. As DNA, the CDR3 is TGTGCCAGCAGTCCGACCGGGACAGGGTCGTACTTC.